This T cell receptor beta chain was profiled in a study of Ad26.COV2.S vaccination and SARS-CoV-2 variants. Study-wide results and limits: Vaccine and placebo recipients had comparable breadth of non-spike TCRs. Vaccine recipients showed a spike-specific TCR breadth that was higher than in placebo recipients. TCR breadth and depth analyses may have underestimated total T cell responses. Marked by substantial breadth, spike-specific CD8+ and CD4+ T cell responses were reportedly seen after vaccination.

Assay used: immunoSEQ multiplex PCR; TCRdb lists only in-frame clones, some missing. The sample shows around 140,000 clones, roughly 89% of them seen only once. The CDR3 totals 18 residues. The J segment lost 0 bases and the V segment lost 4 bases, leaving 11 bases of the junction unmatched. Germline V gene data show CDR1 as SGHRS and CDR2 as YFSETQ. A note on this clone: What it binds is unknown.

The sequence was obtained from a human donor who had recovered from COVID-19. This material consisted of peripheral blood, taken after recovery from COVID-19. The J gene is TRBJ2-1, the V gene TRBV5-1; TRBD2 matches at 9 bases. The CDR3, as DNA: TGCGCCAGCAGCCCTGACCTCACGCGGGAGGGCTCCTACAATGAGCAGTTCTTC. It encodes CASSPDLTREGSYNEQFF.